The 16 T cell receptor beta chains given below trace back to one sample, sequenced in a study of CD8 T cells in ankylosing spondylitis. TCRdb recomputed calls from the 5' RACE reads with MiXCR, one row per CDR3 protein. Among 250,000 or so distinct CDR3 sequences listed, about 18% were seen once. Specimen: blood, either unsorted or a sorted T cell fraction (not recorded which). Source of these receptors: a male donor with ankylosing spondylitis or in good health (not recorded which).

This clonotype was counted at least ten times. The chain carries TRBV4-1 and TRBJ2-3, with D uncertain. From germline, CDR1 is MGHRA and CDR2 YSYEKL. The CDR3 extends over 15 amino acids. The germline V and J ends were trimmed by 1 base and 2 bases, with 10 bases remaining between them. The CDR3 sequence: CASSQAWVSTDTQYF. The CDR3, as DNA: TGCGCCAGCAGCCAAGCTTGGGTTTCCACAGATACGCAGTATTTT.

This clonotype was seen only a few times. The rearrangement uses TRBV4-1 and TRBJ2-3; tentative D call: TRBD2 (5 bases). The CDR3 runs to 15 residues. The germline V and J ends were trimmed by 8 bases and 2 bases, with 17 bases remaining between them. The germline V gene encodes CDR1 MGHRA and CDR2 YSYEKL. The CDR3 DNA is TGCGCCAGCTCCGGCGGGCAAAAGTACACAGATACGCAGTATTTT. It is translated as CASSGGQKYTDTQYF.

This clonotype appeared a few times. The chain employs TRBV2 and TRBJ2-7; weak D call: TRBD1 (5 bases). Germline CDR1 and CDR2: SNHLY and FYNNEI. The CDR3 spans 14 residues. The V end lost 6 bases, the J end lost 3 bases, and 15 bases lay between the germline ends. The CDR3 region has the DNA TGTGCCAGCAGCTTTGGGGCGAGTGACTACGAGCAGTACTTC. As protein: CASSFGASDYEQYF.

The V and J genes are TRBV29-1 and TRBJ1-4; no clear D. Germline V gives CDR1 SQVTM, CDR2 ANQGSEA. This CDR3 comprises 15 residues. Trimming took 0 bases from V and 5 from J, leaving 13 bases between them. In nucleotides, the CDR3 is TGCAGCGTTGAAGATGTGCGTGATTCGAATGAAAAACTGTTTTTT. Amino acid sequence: CSVEDVRDSNEKLFF.

This clonotype was seen a handful of times. The rearrangement joins TRBV20-1 to TRBJ1-2, with D perhaps matching TRBD1 (5 bases). The V end was cut by 0 bases, the J end by 2 bases, with 22 bases between. Germline V gene lookup returns CDR1 DFQATT and CDR2 SNEGSKA (reference sequence). There are 18 residues in the CDR3. CDR3 nucleotides: TGCAGTGCTAGAGATCTCCCCAGGGCAGTTTTCTCCAACTATGGCTACACCTTC. Encoded protein: CSARDLPRAVFSNYGYTF.

This clonotype turned up a few times. The V and J genes are TRBV5-6 and TRBJ2-1; D gene ambiguous. V was cut by 3 bases and J by 3 bases, with 7 bases left in between. This CDR3 comprises 13 residues. From germline, CDR1 is SGHDT and CDR2 YYEEEE. The CDR3 reads CASSSPGYNEQFF. For the CDR3, the DNA is TGTGCCAGCAGCTCCCCAGGCTACAATGAGCAGTTCTTC. Complete variable domain (other parts from reference TRBV5-6 and TRBJ2-1): DAGVTQSPTHLIKTRGQQVTLRCSPKSGHDTVSWYQQALGQGPQFIFQYYEEEERQRGNFPDRFSGHQFPNYSSELNVNALLLGDSALYLCASSSPGYNEQFFGPGTRLTVL.

This clonotype was counted at least ten times. The chain combines TRBV29-1 with TRBJ2-5, with D perhaps TRBD2 (6 bases). From germline, CDR1 is SQVTM and CDR2 ANQGSEA. CDR3 length: 14 amino acids. V lost 3 bases to trimming and J lost 3 bases, with 14 bases between them. The CDR3 region is CSVEEGRVEETQYF. In DNA, the CDR3 is TGCAGCGTTGAGGAGGGGAGAGTCGAAGAGACCCAGTACTTC.

This clonotype has only a few counts. The gene calls are TRBV7-2 and TRBJ1-5, with D possibly being TRBD1 (5 bases). V was clipped by 3 bases and J by 0 bases, with 9 bases between them. The germline V gene has CDR1 SGHTA and CDR2 FQGNSA. This CDR3 has 15 amino acids. The CDR3 DNA follows: TGTGCCAGCAGCTTTACAGGTTATAGCAATCAGCCCCAGCATTTT. It specifies CASSFTGYSNQPQHF.

This clonotype was counted ten times or more. The chain recombines TRBV5-8 with TRBJ2-1; 12 nucleotides match TRBD2. V shed 4 bases, J shed 7 bases, and the junction held 12 bases outside the gene matches. CDR1 SGHTS and CDR2 YDEGEE come from the germline V gene. The CDR3 consists of 17 residues. This CDR3 is CASSPGTSGPGWNEQFF. Here the CDR3 DNA reads TGTGCCAGCAGCCCGGGGACTAGCGGGCCGGGATGGAATGAGCAGTTCTTC. Full variable domain (rest looked up from reference TRBV5-8 and TRBJ2-1): EAGVTQSPTHLIKTRGQQATLRCSPISGHTSVYWYQQALGLGLQFLLWYDEGEERNRGNFPPRFSGRQFPNYSSELNVNALELEDSALYLCASSPGTSGPGWNEQFFGPGTRLTVL.

V usage is TRBV3-1 and J usage is TRBJ2-4; D might be TRBD1 (5 bases). Trimming removed 4 bases from V and 2 bases from J, with 18 bases in between. Germline V gene lookup returns CDR1 LGHDT and CDR2 YNNKEL (reference sequence). This CDR3 has 17 residues. The CDR3 DNA is TGTGCCAGCAGCCTAGAGATGGCAGGGCCGTCCAAAAACATTCAGTACTTC. The encoded protein is CASSLEMAGPSKNIQYF.

This clonotype was picked up a small number of times. The gene calls are TRBV19 and TRBJ2-1, with no clear D. CDR3 size: 11 residues. V dropped 5 bases and J dropped 9 bases, with 8 bases sitting between them. Germline lookup yields CDR1 LNHDA and CDR2 SQIVND (reference sequence). The CDR3 here is CASSGSIEQFF. The CDR3, as DNA: TGTGCCAGTAGTGGAAGTATTGAGCAGTTCTTC.

Worth noting for this clonotype: Since a much larger clone is just one base distant, this may be a read error. This CDR3 is CSVWASGKGEQLF. In nucleotides, the CDR3 is TGCAGCGTTTGGGCTAGCGGGAAGGGTGAGCAGTTATTC. V is TRBV29-1 and J is TRBJ2-1, with 9 bases identical to TRBD2. Germline-derived CDR1 and CDR2 are SQVTM and ANQGSEA. CDR3 length equals 13 residues.

This clonotype came up many times. The chain couples TRBV29-1 to TRBJ1-2; weak D call: TRBD1 (5 bases). The V gene lost 4 bases and the J gene lost 3 bases, with 6 bases spanning the gap. The germline V gene encodes CDR1 SQVTM and CDR2 ANQGSEA. This CDR3 is 11 amino acids long. This CDR3 is CSVVGDYGYTF. The CDR3, as DNA: TGCAGCGTTGTGGGGGACTATGGCTACACCTTC.

The rearrangement links TRBV7-2 to TRBJ2-7, with TRBD2 matching 7 bases. The CDR3 sequence is 14 residues long. V lost 1 base to trimming and J lost 0 bases; unmatched junction nucleotides: 0. Germline CDR1 and CDR2: SGHTA and FQGNSA. The CDR3 reads CASSLERDSYEQYF. The CDR3 DNA reads TGTGCCAGCAGCTTAGAGCGGGACTCCTACGAGCAGTACTTC.

The chain recombines TRBV6-2 or TRBV6-3 with TRBJ2-1; a weak D match, TRBD2 (5 bases). The CDR3 consists of 17 residues. CDR1 is MNHEY, CDR2 SVGEGT, per germline. V lost 5 bases and J 0 bases, leaving 17 bases between the germline ends. CDR3 loop: CASSTRGGPLSYNEQFF. CDR3 in DNA: TGTGCCAGCAGTACCCGGGGTGGGCCGCTCTCCTACAATGAGCAGTTCTTC.

This clonotype was seen just once. The chain recombines TRBV9 with TRBJ2-1; 16 nucleotides match TRBD2. The V and J ends lost 3 bases and 5 bases, in that order; junction bases with no gene match: 5. Per germline, CDR1 SGDLS and CDR2 YYNGEE. The CDR3 spans 17 residues. The DNA for the CDR3 is TGTGCCAGCAGCGCAGGGACTAGCGGGAGGGAAAACAATGAGCAGTTCTTC. Translated: CASSAGTSGRENNEQFF. The full variable domain, in which reference TRBV9 and TRBJ2-1 provide the parts outside the CDR3, is DSGVTQTPKHLITATGQRVTLRCSPRSGDLSVYWYQQSLDQGLQFLIQYYNGEERAKGNILERFSAQQFPDLHSELNLSSLELGDSALYFCASSAGTSGRENNEQFFGPGTRLTVL.